This TCR beta chain stems from a study of technical replicates of blood from several donors. TCRdb's table, derived via immunoSEQ multiplex PCR, lists solely in-frame clones and lacks some. There are approximately 79,000 clones in the sample; 85% to 95% occur only once, and about 0.37% lies in the top ten. The CDR3 covers 13 residues. J lost 4 bases, V lost 2 bases, and 1 base had no gene match. In germline, CDR1 is SQVTM, CDR2 ANQGSEA. The chain is built from TRBV29-1 and TRBJ1-5; the match to TRBD1 covers 8 bases. This receptor was obtained from a human donor in good health. Sequencing was done on a sample of T cells isolated from PBMCs. This CDR3 is CSVEQGANQPQHF. As DNA, the CDR3 is TGCAGCGTTGAACAGGGGGCTAATCAGCCCCAGCATTTT.